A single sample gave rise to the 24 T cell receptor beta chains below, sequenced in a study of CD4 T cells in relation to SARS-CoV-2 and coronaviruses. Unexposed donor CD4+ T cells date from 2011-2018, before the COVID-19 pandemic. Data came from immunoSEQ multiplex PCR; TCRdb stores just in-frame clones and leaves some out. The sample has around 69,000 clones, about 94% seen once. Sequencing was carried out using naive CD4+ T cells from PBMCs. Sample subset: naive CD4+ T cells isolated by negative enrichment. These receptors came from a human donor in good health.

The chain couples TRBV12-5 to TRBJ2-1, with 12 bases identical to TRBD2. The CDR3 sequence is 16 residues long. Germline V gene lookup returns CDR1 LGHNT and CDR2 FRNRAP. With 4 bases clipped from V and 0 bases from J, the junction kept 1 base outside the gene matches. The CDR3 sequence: CASGSTSGSSYNEQFF. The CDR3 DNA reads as TGTGCTAGTGGTTCGACTAGCGGGAGCTCCTACAATGAGCAGTTCTTC.

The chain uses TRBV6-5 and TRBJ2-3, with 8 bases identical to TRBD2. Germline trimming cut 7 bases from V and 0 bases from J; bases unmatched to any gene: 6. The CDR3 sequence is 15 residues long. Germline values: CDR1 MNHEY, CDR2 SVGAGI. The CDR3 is CASKRTSTSTDTQYF. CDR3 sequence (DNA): TGTGCCAGCAAAAGGACTAGCACAAGCACAGATACGCAGTATTTT.

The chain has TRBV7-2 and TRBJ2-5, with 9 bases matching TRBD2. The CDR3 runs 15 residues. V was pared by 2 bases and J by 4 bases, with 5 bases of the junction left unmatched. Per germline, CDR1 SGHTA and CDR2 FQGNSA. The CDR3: CASSLLGLASETQYF. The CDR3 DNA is TGTGCCAGCAGCTTATTGGGACTAGCATCAGAGACCCAGTACTTC.

Here the CDR3 reads CASSQGEAGGGEQFF. CDR3 coding DNA: TGTGCCAGCAGCCAAGGAGAAGCGGGAGGCGGTGAGCAGTTCTTC. The chain joins TRBV4-2 to TRBJ2-1; 9 bases match TRBD2. Germline values: CDR1 LGHNA, CDR2 YNFKEQ. The V segment lost 1 base and the J segment 9 bases; nucleotides outside the gene matches: 7. The CDR3 has 15 residues.

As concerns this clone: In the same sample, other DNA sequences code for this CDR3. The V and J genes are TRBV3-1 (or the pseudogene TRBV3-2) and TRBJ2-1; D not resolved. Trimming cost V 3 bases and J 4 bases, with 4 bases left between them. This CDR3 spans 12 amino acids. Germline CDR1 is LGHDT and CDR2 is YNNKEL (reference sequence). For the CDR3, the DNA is TGTGCCAGCAGCCAGACTTACAATGAGCAGTTCTTC. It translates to CASSQTYNEQFF.

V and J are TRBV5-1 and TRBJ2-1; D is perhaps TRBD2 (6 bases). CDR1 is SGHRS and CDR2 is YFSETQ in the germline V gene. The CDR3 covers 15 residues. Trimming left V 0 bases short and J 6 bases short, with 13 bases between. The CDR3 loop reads CASSLVMVAANEQFF. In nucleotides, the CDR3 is TGCGCCAGCAGCTTGGTAATGGTAGCGGCCAATGAGCAGTTCTTC.

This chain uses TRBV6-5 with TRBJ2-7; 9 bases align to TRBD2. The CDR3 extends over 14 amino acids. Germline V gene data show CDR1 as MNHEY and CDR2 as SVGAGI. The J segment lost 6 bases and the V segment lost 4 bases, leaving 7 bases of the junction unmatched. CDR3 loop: CASSLAGEVSEQYF. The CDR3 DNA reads TGTGCCAGCAGTTTAGCGGGAGAGGTGAGCGAGCAGTACTTC.

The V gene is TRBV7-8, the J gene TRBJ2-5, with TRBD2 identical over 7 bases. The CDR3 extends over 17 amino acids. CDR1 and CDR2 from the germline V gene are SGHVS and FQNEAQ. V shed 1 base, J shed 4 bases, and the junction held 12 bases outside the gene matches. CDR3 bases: TGTGCCAGCAGCTTAGTTCACGCTAGCGGAAGAGCAGAGACCCAGTACTTC. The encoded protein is CASSLVHASGRAETQYF.

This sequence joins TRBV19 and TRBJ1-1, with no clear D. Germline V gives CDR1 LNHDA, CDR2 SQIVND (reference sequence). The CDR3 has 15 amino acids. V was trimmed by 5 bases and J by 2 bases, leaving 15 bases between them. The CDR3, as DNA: TGTGCCAGTAGTTCTGTTCGGCTGCCTAACACTGAAGCTTTCTTT. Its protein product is CASSSVRLPNTEAFF.

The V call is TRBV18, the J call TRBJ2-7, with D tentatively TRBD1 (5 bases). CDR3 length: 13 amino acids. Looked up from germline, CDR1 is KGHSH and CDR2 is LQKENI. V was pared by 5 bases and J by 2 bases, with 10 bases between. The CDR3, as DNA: TGTGCCAGCTCATCGAGCAGGGCCTACGAGCAGTACTTC. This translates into CASSSSRAYEQYF.

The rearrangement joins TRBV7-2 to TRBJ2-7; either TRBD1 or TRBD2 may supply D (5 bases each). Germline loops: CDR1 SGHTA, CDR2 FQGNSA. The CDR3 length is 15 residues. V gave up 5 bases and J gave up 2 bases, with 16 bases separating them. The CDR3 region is CASSQGVYTPYEQYF. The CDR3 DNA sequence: TGTGCCAGCAGCCAGGGAGTGTACACACCCTACGAGCAGTACTTC.

DNA of the CDR3: TGTGCCAGCAGTACGGGACTAGCGGGTCGGAAAGAGCAGTACTTC. Its protein product is CASSTGLAGRKEQYF. V gene TRBV28 combines with J gene TRBJ2-7; 12 positions match TRBD2. In germline, CDR1 is MDHEN, CDR2 SYDVKM. This CDR3 has 15 residues. V gave up 5 bases and J gave up 7 bases; unmatched junction bases: 9.

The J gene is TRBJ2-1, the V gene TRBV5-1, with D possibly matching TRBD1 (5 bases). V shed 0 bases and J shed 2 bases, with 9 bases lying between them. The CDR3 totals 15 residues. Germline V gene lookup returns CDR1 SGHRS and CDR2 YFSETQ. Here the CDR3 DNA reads TGCGCCAGCAGCTTGGAGGGGCTAACCTACAATGAGCAGTTCTTC. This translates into CASSLEGLTYNEQFF.

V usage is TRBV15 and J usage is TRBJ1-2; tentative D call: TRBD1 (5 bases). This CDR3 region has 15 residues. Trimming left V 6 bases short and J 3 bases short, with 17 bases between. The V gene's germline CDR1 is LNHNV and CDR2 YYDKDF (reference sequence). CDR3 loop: CATRRPTGPYYGYTF. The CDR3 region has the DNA TGTGCCACCAGAAGACCTACGGGACCCTACTATGGCTACACCTTC. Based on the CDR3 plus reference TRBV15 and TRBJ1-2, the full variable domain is DAMVIQNPRYQVTQFGKPVTLSCSQTLNHNVMYWYQQKSSQAPKLLFHYYDKDFNNEADTPDNFQSRRPNTSFCFLDIRSPGLGDTAMYLCATRRPTGPYYGYTFGSGTRLTVV.

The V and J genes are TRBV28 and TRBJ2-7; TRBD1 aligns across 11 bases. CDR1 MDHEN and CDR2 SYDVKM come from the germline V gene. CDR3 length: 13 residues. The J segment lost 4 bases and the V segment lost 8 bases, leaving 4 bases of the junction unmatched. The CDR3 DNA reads TGTGCCAGCTGGACAGGGGGCCGATACGAGCAGTACTTC. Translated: CASWTGGRYEQYF. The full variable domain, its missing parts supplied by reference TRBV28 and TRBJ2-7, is DVKVTQSSRYLVKRTGEKVFLECVQDMDHENMFWYRQDPGLGLRLIYFSYDVKMKEKGDIPEGYSVSREKKERFSLILESASTNQTSMYLCASWTGGRYEQYFGPGTRLTVT.

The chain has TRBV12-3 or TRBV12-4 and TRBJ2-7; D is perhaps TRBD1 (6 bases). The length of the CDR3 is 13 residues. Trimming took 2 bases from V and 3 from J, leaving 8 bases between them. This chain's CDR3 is CASSLLGGYEQYF. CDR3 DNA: TGTGCCAGCAGTTTATTAGGGGGCTACGAGCAGTACTTC.

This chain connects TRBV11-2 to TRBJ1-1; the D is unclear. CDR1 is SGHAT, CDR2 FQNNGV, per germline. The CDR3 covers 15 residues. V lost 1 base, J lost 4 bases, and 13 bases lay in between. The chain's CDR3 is CASSLGTLGGTEAFF. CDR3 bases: TGTGCCAGCAGCTTAGGAACCTTAGGAGGCACTGAAGCTTTCTTT.

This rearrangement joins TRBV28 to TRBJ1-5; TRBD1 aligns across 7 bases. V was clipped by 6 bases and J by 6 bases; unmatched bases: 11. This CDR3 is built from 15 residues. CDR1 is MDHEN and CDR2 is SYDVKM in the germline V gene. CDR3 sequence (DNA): TGTGCCAGCAGCACGAAGACAGGGCCTGGTCAGCCCCAGCATTTT. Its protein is CASSTKTGPGQPQHF. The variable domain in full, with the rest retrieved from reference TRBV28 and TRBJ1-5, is DVKVTQSSRYLVKRTGEKVFLECVQDMDHENMFWYRQDPGLGLRLIYFSYDVKMKEKGDIPEGYSVSREKKERFSLILESASTNQTSMYLCASSTKTGPGQPQHFGDGTRLSIL.

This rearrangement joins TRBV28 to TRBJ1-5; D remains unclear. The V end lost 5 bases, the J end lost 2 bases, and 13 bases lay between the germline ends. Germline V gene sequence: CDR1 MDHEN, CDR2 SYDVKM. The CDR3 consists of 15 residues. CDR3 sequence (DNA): TGTGCCAGCAGTCCCTCGGGTGGCGGCAATCAGCCCCAGCATTTT. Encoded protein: CASSPSGGGNQPQHF.

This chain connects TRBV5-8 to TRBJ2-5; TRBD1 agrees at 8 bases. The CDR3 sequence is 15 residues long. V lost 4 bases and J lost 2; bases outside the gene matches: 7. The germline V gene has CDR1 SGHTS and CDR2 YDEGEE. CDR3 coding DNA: TGTGCCAGCAGCCCCGGACAGGGATGGCAAGAGACCCAGTACTTC. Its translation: CASSPGQGWQETQYF.

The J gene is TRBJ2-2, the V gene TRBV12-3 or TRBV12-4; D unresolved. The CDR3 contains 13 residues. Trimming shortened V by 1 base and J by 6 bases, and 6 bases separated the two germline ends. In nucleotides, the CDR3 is TGTGCCAGCAGTTTAGAAGCCCCCGGGGAGCTGTTTTTT. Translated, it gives CASSLEAPGELFF.

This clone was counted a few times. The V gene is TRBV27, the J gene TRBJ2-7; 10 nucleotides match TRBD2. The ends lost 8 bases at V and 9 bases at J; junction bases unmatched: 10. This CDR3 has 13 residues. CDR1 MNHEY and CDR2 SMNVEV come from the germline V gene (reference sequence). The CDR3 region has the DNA TGTGCCAGCGGGCTAGCGGGAGAGTCTGCGCAGTACTTC. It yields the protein CASGLAGESAQYF.

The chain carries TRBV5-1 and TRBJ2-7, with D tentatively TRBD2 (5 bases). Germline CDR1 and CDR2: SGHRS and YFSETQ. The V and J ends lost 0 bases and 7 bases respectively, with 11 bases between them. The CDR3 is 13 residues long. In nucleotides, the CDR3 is TGCGCCAGCAGCTTGGAACTAGGTTTTGAGCAGTACTTC. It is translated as CASSLELGFEQYF. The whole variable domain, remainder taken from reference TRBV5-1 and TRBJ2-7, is KAGVTQTPRYLIKTRGQQVTLSCSPISGHRSVSWYQQTPGQGLQFLFEYFSETQRNKGNFPGRFSGRQFSNSRSEMNVSTLELGDSALYLCASSLELGFEQYFGPGTRLTVT.

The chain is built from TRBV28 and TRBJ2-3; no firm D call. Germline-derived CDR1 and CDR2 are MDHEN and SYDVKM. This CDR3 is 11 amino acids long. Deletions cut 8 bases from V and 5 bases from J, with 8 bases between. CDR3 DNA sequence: TGTGCCAGCCGATCGAAAGATACGCAGTATTTT. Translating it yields CASRSKDTQYF.